Listed here are 19 T cell receptor beta chains from one sample, sequenced in a study of CXCR3-negative and CXCR3-positive naive CD8 T cells. Study results and caveats: CXCR3-expressing naive cells carried TRB CDR3s more hydrophobic than those of CXCR3-negative naive cells.

These receptors lack a known antigen. The libraries of TRB cDNA were constructed through 5' RACE using UMI labels. Using the 5' RACE reads, TCRdb records one entry per CDR3 protein without DNA. This sample's table has 4,500 to 6,000 distinct CDR3 sequences. The sample consisted of naive CXCR3+ CD8+ T cells from blood. Subset in this sample: CD45RO-CCR7+CD27+CD95- naive CD8+ T cells expressing CXCR3 (TNR3+). The source of these receptors is a human donor in good health. Some clones in this sample may be carry-over from other donors' samples.

The CDR3: CASNPQPTSGRNTGELFF. The chain employs TRBV21-1 and TRBJ2-2; there is no DNA to check the TCRdb D call of TRBD2. TRBV21-1 corresponds to a pseudogene. This CDR3 is built from 18 residues.

The chain couples TRBV6-4 to TRBJ2-1; TCRdb indicates TRBD2, and absent DNA this call remains unverified. This CDR3 is 19 amino acids long. Germline CDR1 reads MRHNA; CDR2 reads SNTAGT. This CDR3 is CASSEVGLAGGVAYNEQFF.

The V call is TRBV29-1, the J call TRBJ1-2; lacking DNA, the TRBD1 call made by TCRdb goes unchecked. The CDR3 extends over 15 amino acids. Per the germline V gene, CDR1 is SQVTM and CDR2 is ANQGSEA. The chain's CDR3 is CSVEDRKGTYYGYTF.

V usage is TRBV5-1 and J usage is TRBJ2-4; there is no DNA to check the TCRdb D call of TRBD1. Germline CDR1 SGHRS, CDR2 YFSETQ. The CDR3 consists of 14 residues. The CDR3 sequence is CASSLGQGEDIQYF. Filled out from reference TRBV5-1 and TRBJ2-4, the complete variable domain reads KAGVTQTPRYLIKTRGQQVTLSCSPISGHRSVSWYQQTPGQGLQFLFEYFSETQRNKGNFPGRFSGRQFSNSRSEMNVSTLELGDSALYLCASSLGQGEDIQYFGAGTRLSVL.

The chain couples TRBV29-1 to TRBJ2-5; TCRdb reports TRBD2, a call that lacks DNA to check it against. The CDR3 spans 12 residues. Germline-derived CDR1 and CDR2 are SQVTM and ANQGSEA. The CDR3 loop is CSGDPAQETQYF.

This clonotype is classed as medium-sized by frequency. The chain combines TRBV7-2 with TRBJ1-6. Germline values: CDR1 SGHTA, CDR2 FQGNSA. The CDR3 runs 11 residues. This chain's CDR3 is CASSLGRALHF.

The chain joins TRBV2 to TRBJ2-3; checking the TCRdb D call of TRBD1 is not possible without DNA. The CDR3 loop spans 13 amino acids. The germline gives CDR1 SNHLY, CDR2 FYNNEI. This chain's CDR3 is CASSGDSTDTQYF.

This clonotype counts as medium-sized by frequency. V is TRBV5-1 and J is TRBJ2-7. Looked up from germline, CDR1 is SGHRS and CDR2 is YFSETQ. CDR3 length equals 13 residues. CDR3 region: CASSLDGSYEQYF.

V and J are TRBV29-1 and TRBJ2-7; TCRdb picks TRBD2, but there is no DNA to check that call. Germline-derived CDR1 and CDR2 are SQVTM and ANQGSEA. The CDR3 extends over 13 amino acids. CDR3 in amino acids: CSVLAGASYEQYF.

By frequency, this clonotype is medium-sized. The chain couples TRBV23-1 to TRBJ2-1; TCRdb's D call, TRBD1, is unchecked because there is no DNA. TRBV23-1 counts as an open reading frame of uncertain function. The CDR3 consists of 19 residues. The CDR3 spells CASRVPGQGPPGSYNEQFF.

This clonotype registers medium-sized (0.01 to 0.1%) by frequency. The V call is TRBV7-9, the J call TRBJ1-1; TCRdb selects TRBD1, and the lack of DNA leaves this call unchecked. This CDR3 contains 16 residues. The germline V gene has CDR1 SEHNR and CDR2 FQNEAQ (reference sequence). The CDR3 is CASSLESGEPNTEAFF.

This clonotype is classed as medium-sized by frequency. The rearrangement links TRBV20-1 to TRBJ2-7; TCRdb selects TRBD2, and the lack of DNA leaves this call unchecked. The CDR3 covers 15 residues. CDR1 is DFQATT, CDR2 SNEGSKA, per germline (reference sequence). The CDR3: CSAREYSDAGYEQYF.

This clonotype is classed as medium-sized by frequency. The chain links TRBV6-5 to TRBJ2-1; TCRdb's D call of TRBD2 is untestable without DNA. This CDR3 has 15 amino acids. The germline CDR1 and CDR2 sequences are MNHEY and SVGAGI. CDR3 region: CASSQPTSANNEQFF.

This chain connects TRBV19 to TRBJ1-1; TCRdb lists TRBD1, though no DNA is available to test this call. Germline V CDR1 and CDR2: LNHDA, SQIVND (reference sequence). The CDR3 runs 11 residues. CDR3 amino acids: CASQWGTEAFF.

According to its frequency, this clonotype is medium-sized (0.01 to 0.1%). This chain connects TRBV4-3 to TRBJ2-1; lacking DNA, the TRBD2 call made by TCRdb goes unchecked. Germline assignment: CDR1 LGHNA and CDR2 YSLEER. The CDR3 is made up of 18 amino acids. The CDR3 sequence is CASSPPSSAGSSYNEQFF.

This clonotype is deemed medium-sized by its frequency. V is TRBV29-1 and J is TRBJ2-7; TCRdb indicates TRBD1, and absent DNA this call remains unverified. The CDR3 sequence is 12 residues long. Per germline, CDR1 SQVTM and CDR2 ANQGSEA. CDR3 residues: CSIKTGGHEQYF.

Judged by frequency, this clonotype is medium-sized. The CDR3 reads CASSIPRGGGYEQYF. This chain links TRBV27 with TRBJ2-7; TCRdb's D call, TRBD2, is unchecked because there is no DNA. The CDR3 runs to 15 residues. Germline loops: CDR1 MNHEY, CDR2 SMNVEV (reference sequence).

The V and J genes are TRBV7-9 and TRBJ2-7. In germline, CDR1 is SEHNR, CDR2 FQNEAQ (reference sequence). There are 12 residues in the CDR3. The CDR3 reads CASSEIPYEQYF.

The chain carries TRBV7-2 and TRBJ1-5. Germline V gene sequence: CDR1 SGHTA, CDR2 FQGNSA. The CDR3 has 17 residues. The CDR3: CASSLAGGQSTYQPQHF.